Listed here is a single TCR beta chain. V gave up 4 bases and J gave up 4 bases; unmatched junction bases: 5. CDR1 MNHEY and CDR2 SVGAGI come from the germline V gene. This CDR3 has 15 residues. This entry comes from a study of blood T cell repertoires in COVID-19. The overall study: COVID-19 samples, acute and convalescent, were from the United States, Italy and Spain. T cells, B-cell-depleted T cells, or PBMCs supplied cDNA or gDNA.

Using immunoSEQ multiplex PCR, the repertoire was profiled, and TCRdb retains in-frame clones only, with some absent. The sample holds about 360,000 clones, 70% to 90% seen once. This receptor was identified in a woman in her thirties or forties with acute COVID-19. The chain combines TRBV6-5 with TRBJ1-1, with 11 positions matching TRBD1. Sequencing was performed on PBMCs or T cells enriched from blood (not recorded which). The CDR3 sequence is CASSLGQGGSTEAFF. The CDR3 bases are TGTGCCAGCAGTTTGGGACAGGGGGGTTCCACTGAAGCTTTCTTT.